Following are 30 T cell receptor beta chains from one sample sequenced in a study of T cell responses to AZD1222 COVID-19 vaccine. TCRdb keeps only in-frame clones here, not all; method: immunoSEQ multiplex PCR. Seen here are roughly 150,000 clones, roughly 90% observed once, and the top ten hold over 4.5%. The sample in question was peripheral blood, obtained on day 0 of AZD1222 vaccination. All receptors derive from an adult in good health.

CDR3 in DNA: TGTGCCAGCAGCCCTGGGACTGCCTACAATGAGCAGTTCTTC. It codes for CASSPGTAYNEQFF. The rearrangement joins TRBV7-2 to TRBJ2-1; D might be TRBD2 (6 bases). The CDR3 runs to 14 residues. V lost 5 bases, J lost 2 bases, and 10 bases lay in between. Per the germline V gene, CDR1 is SGHTA and CDR2 is FQGNSA.

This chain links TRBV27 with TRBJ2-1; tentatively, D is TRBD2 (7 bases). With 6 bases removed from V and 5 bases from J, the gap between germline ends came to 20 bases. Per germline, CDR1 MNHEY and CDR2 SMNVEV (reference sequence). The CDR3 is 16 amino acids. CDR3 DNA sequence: TGTGCCAGCAGGCGCTTCTACAGGGAGGGTAACAATGAGCAGTTCTTC. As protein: CASRRFYREGNNEQFF.

The CDR3 here is CASRRGQGDRNTEAFF. CDR3 sequence (DNA): TGTGCCAGCAGGAGGGGACAGGGGGACCGGAACACTGAAGCTTTCTTT. V is TRBV2 and J is TRBJ1-1, with TRBD1 matching over 11 bases. The CDR3 loop spans 16 amino acids. Losses at the gene ends were 6 bases for V and 1 base for J; bases not matched to a gene: 7. The V gene's germline CDR1 is SNHLY and CDR2 FYNNEI.

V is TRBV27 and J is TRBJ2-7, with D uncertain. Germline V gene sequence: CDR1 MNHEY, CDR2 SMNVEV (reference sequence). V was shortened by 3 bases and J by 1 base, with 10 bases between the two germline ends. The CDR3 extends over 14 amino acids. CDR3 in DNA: TGTGCCAGCAGTTTCATGGCACAATCCTACGAGCAGTACTTC. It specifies CASSFMAQSYEQYF.

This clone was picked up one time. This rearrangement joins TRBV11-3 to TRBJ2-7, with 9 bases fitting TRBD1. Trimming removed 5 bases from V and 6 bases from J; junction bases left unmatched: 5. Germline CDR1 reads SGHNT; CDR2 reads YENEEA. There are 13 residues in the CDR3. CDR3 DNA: TGTGCCAGCAGCCTGGGGACAGGGAGCGAGCAGTACTTC. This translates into CASSLGTGSEQYF.

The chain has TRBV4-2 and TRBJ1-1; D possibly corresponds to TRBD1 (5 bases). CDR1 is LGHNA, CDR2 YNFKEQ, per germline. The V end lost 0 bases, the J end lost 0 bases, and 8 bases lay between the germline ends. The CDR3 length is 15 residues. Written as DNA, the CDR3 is TGTGCCAGCAGCCAAGACAGGGATATGAACACTGAAGCTTTCTTT. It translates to CASSQDRDMNTEAFF.

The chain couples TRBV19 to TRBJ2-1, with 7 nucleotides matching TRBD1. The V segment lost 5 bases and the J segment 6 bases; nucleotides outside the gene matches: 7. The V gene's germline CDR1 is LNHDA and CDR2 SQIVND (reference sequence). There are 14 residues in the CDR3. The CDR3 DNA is TGTGCCAGTAGTCCGCAGACAGGGTCCAATGAGCAGTTCTTC. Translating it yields CASSPQTGSNEQFF.

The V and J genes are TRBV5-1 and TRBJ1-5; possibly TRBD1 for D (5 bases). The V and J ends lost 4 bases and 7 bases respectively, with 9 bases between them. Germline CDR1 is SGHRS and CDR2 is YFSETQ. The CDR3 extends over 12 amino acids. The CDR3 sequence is CASSRDGQPQHF. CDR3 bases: TGCGCCAGCAGCAGGGACGGCCAGCCCCAGCATTTT.

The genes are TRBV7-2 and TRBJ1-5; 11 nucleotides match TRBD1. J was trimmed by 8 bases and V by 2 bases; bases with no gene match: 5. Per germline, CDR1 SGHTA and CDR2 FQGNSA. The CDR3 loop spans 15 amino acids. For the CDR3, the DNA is TGTGCCAGCAGCTTATTGGGACAGGGGGTCGAGCCCCAGCATTTT. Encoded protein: CASSLLGQGVEPQHF. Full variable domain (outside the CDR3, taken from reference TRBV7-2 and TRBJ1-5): GAGVSQSPSNKVTEKGKDVELRCDPISGHTALYWYRQSLGQGLEFLIYFQGNSAPDKSGLPSDRFSAERTGGSVSTLTIQRTQQEDSAVYLCASSLLGQGVEPQHFGDGTRLSIL.

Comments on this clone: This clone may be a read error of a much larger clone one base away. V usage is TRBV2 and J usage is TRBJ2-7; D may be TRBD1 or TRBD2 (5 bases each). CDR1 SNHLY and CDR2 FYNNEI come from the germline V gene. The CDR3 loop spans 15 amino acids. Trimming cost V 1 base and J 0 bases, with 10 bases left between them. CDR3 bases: TGTGCCAGCAGTGAAGTGGCAGGGAGCTCCTACGAGCAGTACTTC. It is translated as CASSEVAGSSYEQYF.

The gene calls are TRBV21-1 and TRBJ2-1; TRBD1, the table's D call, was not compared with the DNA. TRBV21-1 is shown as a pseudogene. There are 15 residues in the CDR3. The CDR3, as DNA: TGTGCCAGCAAACTTGGACAGCAGCTAAACAATGAGCAGTTCTTC. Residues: CASKLGQQLNNEQFF.

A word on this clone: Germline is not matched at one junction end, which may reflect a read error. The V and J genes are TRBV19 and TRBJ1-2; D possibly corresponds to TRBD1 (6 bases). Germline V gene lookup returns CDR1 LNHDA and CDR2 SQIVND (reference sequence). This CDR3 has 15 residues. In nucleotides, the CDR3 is TGTGCCAGTAGTCTAGACGGACAGCGAAACTATGGCTACACCTTC. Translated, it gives CASSLDGQRNYGYTF.

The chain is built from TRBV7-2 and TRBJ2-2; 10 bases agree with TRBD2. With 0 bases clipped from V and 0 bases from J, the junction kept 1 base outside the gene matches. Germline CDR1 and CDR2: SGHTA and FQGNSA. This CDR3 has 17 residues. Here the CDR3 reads CASSLASGRTNTGELFF. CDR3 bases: TGTGCCAGCAGCTTAGCTAGCGGGAGGACGAACACCGGGGAGCTGTTTTTT.

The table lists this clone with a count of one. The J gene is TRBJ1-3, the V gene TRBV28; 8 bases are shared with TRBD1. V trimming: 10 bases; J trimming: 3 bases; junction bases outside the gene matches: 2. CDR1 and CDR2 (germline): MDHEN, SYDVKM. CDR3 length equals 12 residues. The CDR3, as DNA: TGTGCCACTACAGGGGGTGGAAACACCATATATTTT. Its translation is CATTGGGNTIYF. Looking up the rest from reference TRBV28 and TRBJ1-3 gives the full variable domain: DVKVTQSSRYLVKRTGEKVFLECVQDMDHENMFWYRQDPGLGLRLIYFSYDVKMKEKGDIPEGYSVSREKKERFSLILESASTNQTSMYLCATTGGGNTIYFGEGSWLTVV.

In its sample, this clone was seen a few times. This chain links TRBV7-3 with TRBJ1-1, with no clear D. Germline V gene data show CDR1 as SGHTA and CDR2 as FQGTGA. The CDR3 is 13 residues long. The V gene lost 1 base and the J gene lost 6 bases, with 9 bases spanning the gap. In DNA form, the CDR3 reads TGTGCCAGCAGCTTAAAGGCGCGGGCTGAAGCTTTCTTT. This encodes CASSLKARAEAFF.

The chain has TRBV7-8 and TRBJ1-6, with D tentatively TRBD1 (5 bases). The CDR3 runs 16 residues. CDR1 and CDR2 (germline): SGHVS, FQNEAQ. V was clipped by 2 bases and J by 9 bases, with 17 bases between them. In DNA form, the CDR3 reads TGTGCCAGCAGCTTATTCATCGCCTCTCAGGGTTCACCCCTCCACTTT. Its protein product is CASSLFIASQGSPLHF.

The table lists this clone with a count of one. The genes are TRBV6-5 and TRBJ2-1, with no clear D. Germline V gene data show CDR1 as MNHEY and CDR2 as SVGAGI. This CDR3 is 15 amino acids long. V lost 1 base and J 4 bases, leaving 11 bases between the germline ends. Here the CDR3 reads CASSYLPFTYNEQFF. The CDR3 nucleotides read TGTGCCAGCAGTTACTTACCTTTTACTTACAATGAGCAGTTCTTC.

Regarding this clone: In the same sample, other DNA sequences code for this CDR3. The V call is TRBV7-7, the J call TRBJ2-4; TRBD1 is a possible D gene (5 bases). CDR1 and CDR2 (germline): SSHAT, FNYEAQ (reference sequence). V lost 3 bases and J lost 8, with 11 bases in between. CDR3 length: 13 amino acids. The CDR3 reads CASSLGTGDIQYF. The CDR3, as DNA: TGTGCCAGCAGCTTGGGAACAGGTGACATTCAGTACTTC.

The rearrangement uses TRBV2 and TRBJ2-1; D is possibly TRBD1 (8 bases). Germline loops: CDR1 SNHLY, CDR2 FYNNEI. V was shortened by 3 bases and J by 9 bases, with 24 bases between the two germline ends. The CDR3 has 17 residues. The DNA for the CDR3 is TGTGCCAGCAGTGAGGGACAGGCCATACCACTAGCGTGTGAGCAGTTCTTC. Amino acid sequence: CASSEGQAIPLACEQFF.

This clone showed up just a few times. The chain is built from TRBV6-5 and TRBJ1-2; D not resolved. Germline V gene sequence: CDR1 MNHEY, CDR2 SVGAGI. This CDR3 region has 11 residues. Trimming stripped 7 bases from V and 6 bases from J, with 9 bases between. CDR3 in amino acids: CASKDLDGYTF. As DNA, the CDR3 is TGTGCCAGCAAGGACTTGGATGGCTACACCTTC.

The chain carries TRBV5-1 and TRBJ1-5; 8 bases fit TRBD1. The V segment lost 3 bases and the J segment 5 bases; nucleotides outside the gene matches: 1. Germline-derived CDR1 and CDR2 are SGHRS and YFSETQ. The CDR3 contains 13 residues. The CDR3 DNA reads TGCGCCAGCAGCTCACAGGGGGATCAGCCCCAGCATTTT. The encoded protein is CASSSQGDQPQHF.

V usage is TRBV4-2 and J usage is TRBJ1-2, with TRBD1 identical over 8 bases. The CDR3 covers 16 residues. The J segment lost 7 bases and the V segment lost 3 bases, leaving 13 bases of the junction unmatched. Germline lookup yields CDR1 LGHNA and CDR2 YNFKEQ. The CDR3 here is CASSHQSDRGGVGYTF. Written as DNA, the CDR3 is TGTGCCAGCAGCCATCAATCCGACAGGGGTGGTGTTGGCTACACCTTC.

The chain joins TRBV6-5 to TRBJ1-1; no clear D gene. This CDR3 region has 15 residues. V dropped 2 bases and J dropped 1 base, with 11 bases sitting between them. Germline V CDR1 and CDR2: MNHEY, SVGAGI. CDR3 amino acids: CASSYGVVANTEAFF. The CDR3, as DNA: TGTGCCAGCAGTTACGGGGTCGTAGCGAACACTGAAGCTTTCTTT.

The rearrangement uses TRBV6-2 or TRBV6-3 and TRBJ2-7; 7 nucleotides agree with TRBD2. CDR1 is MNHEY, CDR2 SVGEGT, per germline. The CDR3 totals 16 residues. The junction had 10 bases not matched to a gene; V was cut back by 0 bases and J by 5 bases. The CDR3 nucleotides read TGTGCCAGCAGTTACTCGAAAAGCGGGAACTTTCACGAGCAGTACTTC. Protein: CASSYSKSGNFHEQYF.

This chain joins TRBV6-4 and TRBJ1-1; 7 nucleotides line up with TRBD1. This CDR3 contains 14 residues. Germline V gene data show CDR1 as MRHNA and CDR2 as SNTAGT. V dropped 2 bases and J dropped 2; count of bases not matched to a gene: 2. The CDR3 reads CASSDAGGNTEAFF. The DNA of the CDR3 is TGTGCCAGCAGTGACGCAGGGGGAAACACTGAAGCTTTCTTT.

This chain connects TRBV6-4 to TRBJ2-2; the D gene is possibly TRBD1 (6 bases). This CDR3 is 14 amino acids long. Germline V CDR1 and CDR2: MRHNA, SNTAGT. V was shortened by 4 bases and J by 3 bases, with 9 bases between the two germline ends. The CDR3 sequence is CASSGDKDTGELFF. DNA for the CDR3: TGTGCCAGCAGTGGGGACAAGGACACCGGGGAGCTGTTTTTT.

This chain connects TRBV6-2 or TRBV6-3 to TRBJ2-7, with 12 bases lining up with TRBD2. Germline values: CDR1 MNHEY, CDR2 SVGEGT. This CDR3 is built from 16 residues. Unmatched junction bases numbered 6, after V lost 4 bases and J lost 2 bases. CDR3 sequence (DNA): TGTGCCAGCAGTTCGCAGACTAGCGGGAGAACCTACGAGCAGTACTTC. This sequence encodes CASSSQTSGRTYEQYF.

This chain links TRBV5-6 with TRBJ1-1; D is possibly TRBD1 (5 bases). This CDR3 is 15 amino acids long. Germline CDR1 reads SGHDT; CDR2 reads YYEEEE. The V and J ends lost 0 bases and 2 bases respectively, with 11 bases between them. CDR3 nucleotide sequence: TGTGCCAGCAGCTTGGCAGGAGACAGTAACACTGAAGCTTTCTTT. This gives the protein CASSLAGDSNTEAFF. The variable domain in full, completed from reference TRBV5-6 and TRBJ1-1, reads DAGVTQSPTHLIKTRGQQVTLRCSPKSGHDTVSWYQQALGQGPQFIFQYYEEEERQRGNFPDRFSGHQFPNYSSELNVNALLLGDSALYLCASSLAGDSNTEAFFGQGTRLTVV.

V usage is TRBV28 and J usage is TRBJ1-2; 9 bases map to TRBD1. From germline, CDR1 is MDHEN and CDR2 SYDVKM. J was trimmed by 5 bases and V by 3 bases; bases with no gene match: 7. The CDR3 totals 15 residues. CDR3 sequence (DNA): TGTGCCAGCAGTTTCCGGGACAGGGATCATTATGGCTACACCTTC. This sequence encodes CASSFRDRDHYGYTF.

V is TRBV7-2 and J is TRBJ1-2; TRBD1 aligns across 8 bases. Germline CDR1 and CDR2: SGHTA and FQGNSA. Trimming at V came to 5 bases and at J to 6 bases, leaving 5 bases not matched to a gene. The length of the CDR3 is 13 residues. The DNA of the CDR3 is TGTGCCAGCAGCACCGGACAGGGTAATGGCTACACCTTC. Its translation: CASSTGQGNGYTF.